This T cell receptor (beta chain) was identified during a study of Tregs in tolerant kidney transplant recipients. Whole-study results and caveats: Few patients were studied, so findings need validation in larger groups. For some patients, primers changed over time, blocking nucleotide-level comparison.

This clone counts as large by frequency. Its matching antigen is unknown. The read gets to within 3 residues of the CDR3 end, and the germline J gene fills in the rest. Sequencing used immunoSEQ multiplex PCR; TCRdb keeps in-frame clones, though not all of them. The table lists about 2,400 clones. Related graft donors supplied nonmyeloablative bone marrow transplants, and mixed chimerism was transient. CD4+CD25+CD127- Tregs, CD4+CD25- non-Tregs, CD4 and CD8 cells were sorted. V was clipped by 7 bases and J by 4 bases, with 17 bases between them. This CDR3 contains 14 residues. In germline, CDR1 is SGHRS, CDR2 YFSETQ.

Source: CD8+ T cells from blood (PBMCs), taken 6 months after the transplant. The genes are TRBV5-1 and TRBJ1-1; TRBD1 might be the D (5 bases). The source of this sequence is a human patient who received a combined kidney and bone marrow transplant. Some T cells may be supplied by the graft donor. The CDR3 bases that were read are TGCGCCAGCGCCCTTGGGGGGTACTCCACTGAA. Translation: CASALGGYSTE. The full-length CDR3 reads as CASALGGYSTEAFF.